This T cell receptor (beta chain) was obtained from a study of T cell responses to AZD1222 COVID-19 vaccine. The length of the CDR3 is 14 residues. V shed 3 bases and J 5 bases; nucleotides not matched to a gene: 5. In germline, CDR1 is MGHDK, CDR2 SYGVNS. Clones were sequenced by immunoSEQ multiplex PCR, and TCRdb holds only the in-frame ones, with some missing. The sample lists about 72,000 clones, roughly 87% occurring once. This clonotype originated in an adult who received the AZD1222 COVID-19 vaccine. Sequencing was performed on peripheral blood, taken 28 days after the second AZD1222 dose. The rearrangement uses TRBV25-1 and TRBJ2-3; 7 nucleotides align to TRBD1. This CDR3 reads CASSDHRTGDTQYF. The CDR3 region has the DNA TGTGCCAGCAGTGACCACCGGACAGGAGATACGCAGTATTTT.